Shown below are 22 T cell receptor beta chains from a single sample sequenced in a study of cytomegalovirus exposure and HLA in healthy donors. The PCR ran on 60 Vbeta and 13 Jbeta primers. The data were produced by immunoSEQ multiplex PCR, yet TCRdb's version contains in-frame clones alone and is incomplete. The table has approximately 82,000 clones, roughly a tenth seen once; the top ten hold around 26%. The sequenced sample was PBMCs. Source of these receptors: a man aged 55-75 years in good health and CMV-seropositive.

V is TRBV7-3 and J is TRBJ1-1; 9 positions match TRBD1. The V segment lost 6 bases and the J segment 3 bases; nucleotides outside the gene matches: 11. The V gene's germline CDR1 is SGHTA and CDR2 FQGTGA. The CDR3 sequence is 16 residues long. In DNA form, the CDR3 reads TGTGCCAGCAGACGAACCCCGGGACAGGGAGACACTGAAGCTTTCTTT. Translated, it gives CASRRTPGQGDTEAFF.

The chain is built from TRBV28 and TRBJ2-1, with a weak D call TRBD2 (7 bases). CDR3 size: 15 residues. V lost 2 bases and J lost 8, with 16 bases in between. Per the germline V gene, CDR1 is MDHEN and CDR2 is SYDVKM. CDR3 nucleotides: TGTGCCAGCAGTTTAGGGGGGGGGCTTGCGCATGAGCAGTTCTTC. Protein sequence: CASSLGGGLAHEQFF. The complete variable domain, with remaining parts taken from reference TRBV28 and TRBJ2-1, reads DVKVTQSSRYLVKRTGEKVFLECVQDMDHENMFWYRQDPGLGLRLIYFSYDVKMKEKGDIPEGYSVSREKKERFSLILESASTNQTSMYLCASSLGGGLAHEQFFGPGTRLTVL.

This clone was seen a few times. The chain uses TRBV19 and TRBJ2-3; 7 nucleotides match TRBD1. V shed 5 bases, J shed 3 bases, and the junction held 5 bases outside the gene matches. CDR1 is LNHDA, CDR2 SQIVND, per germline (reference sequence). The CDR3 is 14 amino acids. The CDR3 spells CASSRTGQTDTQYF. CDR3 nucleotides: TGTGCCAGTAGTCGGACAGGTCAAACAGATACGCAGTATTTT.

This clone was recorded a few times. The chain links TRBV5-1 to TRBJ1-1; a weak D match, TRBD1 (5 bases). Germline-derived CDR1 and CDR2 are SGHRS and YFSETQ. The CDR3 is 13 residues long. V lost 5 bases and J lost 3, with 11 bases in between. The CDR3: CASRGQGYTEAFF. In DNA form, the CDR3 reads TGCGCCAGCAGAGGCCAGGGATACACTGAAGCTTTCTTT.

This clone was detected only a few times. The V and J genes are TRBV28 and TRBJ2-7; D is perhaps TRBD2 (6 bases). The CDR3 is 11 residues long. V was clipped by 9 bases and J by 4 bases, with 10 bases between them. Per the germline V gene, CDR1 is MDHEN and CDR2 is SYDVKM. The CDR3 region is CASGSGYEQYV. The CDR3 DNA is TGTGCCAGTGGGAGCGGGTACGAGCAGTACGTC.

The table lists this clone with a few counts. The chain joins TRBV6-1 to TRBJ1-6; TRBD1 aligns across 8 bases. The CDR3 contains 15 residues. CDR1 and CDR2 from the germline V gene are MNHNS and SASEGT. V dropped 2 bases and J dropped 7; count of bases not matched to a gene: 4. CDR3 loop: CASSERGQENSPLHF. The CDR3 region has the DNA TGTGCCAGCAGTGAAAGGGGACAGGAGAATTCACCCCTCCACTTT.

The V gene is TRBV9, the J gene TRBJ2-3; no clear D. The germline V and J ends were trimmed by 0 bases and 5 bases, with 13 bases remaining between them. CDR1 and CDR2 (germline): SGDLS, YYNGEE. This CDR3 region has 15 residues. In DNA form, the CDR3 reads TGTGCCAGCAGCGTAGGAAGCTTGAGTATAGATACGCAGTATTTT. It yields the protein CASSVGSLSIDTQYF.

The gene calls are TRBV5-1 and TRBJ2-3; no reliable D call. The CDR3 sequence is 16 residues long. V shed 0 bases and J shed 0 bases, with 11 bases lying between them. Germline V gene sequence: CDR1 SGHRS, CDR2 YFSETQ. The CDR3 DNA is TGCGCCAGCAGCTTGGTAGGAGATCCTAGCACAGATACGCAGTATTTT. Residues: CASSLVGDPSTDTQYF.

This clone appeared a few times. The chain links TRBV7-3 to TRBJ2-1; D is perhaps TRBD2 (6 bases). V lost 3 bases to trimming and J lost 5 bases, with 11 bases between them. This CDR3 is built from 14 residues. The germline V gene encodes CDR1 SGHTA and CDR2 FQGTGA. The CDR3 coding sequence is TGTGCCAGCAGCTTCGCGGGATCTCACAATGAGCAGTTCTTC. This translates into CASSFAGSHNEQFF.

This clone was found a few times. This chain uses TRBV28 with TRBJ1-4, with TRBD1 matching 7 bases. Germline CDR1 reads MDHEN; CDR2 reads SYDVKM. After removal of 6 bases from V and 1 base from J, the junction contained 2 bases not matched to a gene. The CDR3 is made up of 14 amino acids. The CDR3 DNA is TGTGCCAGCAGAAACAGGGGAACTAATGAAAAACTGTTTTTT. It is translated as CASRNRGTNEKLFF.

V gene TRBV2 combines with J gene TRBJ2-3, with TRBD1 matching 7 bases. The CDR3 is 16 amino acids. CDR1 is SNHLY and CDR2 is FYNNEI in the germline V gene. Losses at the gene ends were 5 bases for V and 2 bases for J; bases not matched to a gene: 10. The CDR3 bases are TGTGCCAGCAGTAAAGGGGACAGATCGGACACAGATACGCAGTATTTT. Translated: CASSKGDRSDTDTQYF.

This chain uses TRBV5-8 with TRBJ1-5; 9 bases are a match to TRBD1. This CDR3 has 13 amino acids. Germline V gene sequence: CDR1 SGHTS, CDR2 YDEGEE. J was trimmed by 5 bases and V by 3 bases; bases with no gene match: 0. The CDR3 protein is CASSWDRDQPQHF. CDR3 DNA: TGTGCCAGCAGCTGGGACAGGGATCAGCCCCAGCATTTT.

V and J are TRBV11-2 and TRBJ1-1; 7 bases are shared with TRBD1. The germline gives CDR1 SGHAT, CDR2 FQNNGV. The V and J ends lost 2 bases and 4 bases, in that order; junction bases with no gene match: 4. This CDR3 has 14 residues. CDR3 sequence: CASSLSGGFTEAFF. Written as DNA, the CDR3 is TGTGCCAGCAGCTTATCAGGGGGGTTCACTGAAGCTTTCTTT.

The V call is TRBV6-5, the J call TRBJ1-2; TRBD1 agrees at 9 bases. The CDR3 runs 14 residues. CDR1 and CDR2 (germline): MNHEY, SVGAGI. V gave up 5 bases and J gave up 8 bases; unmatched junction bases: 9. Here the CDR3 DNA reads TGTGCCAGCAGTCGACAGGGGGACACTGGCGGCTACACCTTC. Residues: CASSRQGDTGGYTF.

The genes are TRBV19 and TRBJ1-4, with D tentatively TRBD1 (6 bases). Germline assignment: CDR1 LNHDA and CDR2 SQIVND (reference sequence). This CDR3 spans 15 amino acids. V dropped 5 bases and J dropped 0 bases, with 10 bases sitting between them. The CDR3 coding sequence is TGTGCCAGTAGTCCCAGGGGCACAACTAATGAAAAACTGTTTTTT. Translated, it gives CASSPRGTTNEKLFF.

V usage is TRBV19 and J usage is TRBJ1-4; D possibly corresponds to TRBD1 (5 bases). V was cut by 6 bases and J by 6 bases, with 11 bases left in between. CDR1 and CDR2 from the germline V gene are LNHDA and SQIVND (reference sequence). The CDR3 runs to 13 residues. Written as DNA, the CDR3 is TGTGCCAGTAGATCGACAGCTGATGAAAAACTGTTTTTT. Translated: CASRSTADEKLFF.

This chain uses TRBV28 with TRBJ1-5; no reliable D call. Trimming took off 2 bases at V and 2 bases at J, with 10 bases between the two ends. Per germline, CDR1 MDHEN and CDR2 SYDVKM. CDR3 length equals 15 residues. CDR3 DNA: TGTGCCAGCAGTTTAGCCGGGTCTGGCAATCAGCCCCAGCATTTT. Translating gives CASSLAGSGNQPQHF.

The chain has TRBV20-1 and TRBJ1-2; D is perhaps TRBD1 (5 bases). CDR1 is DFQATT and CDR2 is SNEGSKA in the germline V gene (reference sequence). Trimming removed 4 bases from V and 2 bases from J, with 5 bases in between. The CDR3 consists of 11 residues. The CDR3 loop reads CSATGNYGYTF. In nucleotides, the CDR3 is TGCAGTGCTACAGGGAACTATGGCTACACCTTC.

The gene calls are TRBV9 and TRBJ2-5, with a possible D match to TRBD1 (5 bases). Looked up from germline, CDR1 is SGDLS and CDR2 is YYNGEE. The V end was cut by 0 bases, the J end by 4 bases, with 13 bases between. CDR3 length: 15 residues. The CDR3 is CASSVGAGQGETQYF. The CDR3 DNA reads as TGTGCCAGCAGCGTAGGGGCAGGGCAGGGAGAGACCCAGTACTTC.

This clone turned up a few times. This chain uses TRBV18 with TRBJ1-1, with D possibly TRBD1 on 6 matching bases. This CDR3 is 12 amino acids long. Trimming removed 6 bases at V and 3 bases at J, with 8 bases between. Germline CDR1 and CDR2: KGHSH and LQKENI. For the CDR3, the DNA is TGTGCCAGCTCGAAGGGGGACACTGAAGCTTTCTTT. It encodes CASSKGDTEAFF.

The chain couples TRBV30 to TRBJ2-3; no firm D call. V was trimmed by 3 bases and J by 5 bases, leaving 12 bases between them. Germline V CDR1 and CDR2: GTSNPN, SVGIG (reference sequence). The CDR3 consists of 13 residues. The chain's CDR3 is CAWSALLGDTQYF. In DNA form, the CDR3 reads TGTGCCTGGAGCGCTTTACTCGGAGATACGCAGTATTTT. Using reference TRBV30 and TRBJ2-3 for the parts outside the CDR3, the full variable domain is SQTIHQWPATLVQPVGSPLSLECTVEGTSNPNLYWYRQAAGRGLQLLFYSVGIGQISSEVPQNLSASRPQDRQFILSSKKLLLSDSGFYLCAWSALLGDTQYFGPGTRLTVL.

CDR3 residues: CASSESFWGDEQFF. CDR3 bases: TGTGCCAGCAGTGAATCCTTTTGGGGGGATGAGCAGTTCTTC. The rearrangement joins TRBV6-1 to TRBJ2-1; weak D call: TRBD2 (6 bases). The V end was cut by 2 bases, the J end by 8 bases, with 13 bases between. The CDR3 runs 14 residues. From germline, CDR1 is MNHNS and CDR2 SASEGT.